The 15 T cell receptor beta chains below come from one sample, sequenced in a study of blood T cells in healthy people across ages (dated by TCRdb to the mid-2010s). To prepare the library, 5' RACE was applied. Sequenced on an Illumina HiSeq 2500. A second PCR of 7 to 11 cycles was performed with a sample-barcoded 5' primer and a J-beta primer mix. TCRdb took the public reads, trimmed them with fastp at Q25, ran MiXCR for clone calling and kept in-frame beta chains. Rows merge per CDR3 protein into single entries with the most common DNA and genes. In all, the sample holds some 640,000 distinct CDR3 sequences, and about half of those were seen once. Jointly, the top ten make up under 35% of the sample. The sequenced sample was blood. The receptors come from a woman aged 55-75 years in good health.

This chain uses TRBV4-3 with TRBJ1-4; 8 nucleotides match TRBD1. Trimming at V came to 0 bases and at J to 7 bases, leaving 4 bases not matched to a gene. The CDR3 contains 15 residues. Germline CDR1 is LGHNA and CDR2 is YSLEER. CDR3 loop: CASSQEYRGSEKLFF. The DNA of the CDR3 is TGCGCCAGCAGCCAAGAGTACAGGGGGAGTGAAAAACTGTTTTTT.

This chain's CDR3 is CASSFSCGAFF. The CDR3 nucleotides read TGTGCCAGCAGTTTCTCTTGCGGGGCTTTCTTT. The rearrangement uses TRBV28 and TRBJ1-1; no definite D call. The length of the CDR3 is 11 residues. V lost 3 bases and J 11 bases, leaving 10 bases between the germline ends. Looked up from germline, CDR1 is MDHEN and CDR2 is SYDVKM.

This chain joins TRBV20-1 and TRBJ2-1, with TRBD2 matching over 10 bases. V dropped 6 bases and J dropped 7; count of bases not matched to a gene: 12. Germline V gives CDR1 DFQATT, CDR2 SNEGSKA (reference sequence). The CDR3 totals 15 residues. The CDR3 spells CSAHTSGTLRNEQFF. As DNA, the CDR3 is TGCAGTGCGCACACTAGCGGGACTCTTAGGAATGAGCAGTTCTTC.

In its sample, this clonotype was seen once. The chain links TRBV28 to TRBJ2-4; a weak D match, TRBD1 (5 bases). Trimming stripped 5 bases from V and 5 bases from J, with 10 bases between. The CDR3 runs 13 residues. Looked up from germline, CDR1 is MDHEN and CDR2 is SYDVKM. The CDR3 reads CASSPGSENIQYF. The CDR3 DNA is TGTGCCAGCAGTCCAGGGTCGGAAAACATTCAGTACTTC.

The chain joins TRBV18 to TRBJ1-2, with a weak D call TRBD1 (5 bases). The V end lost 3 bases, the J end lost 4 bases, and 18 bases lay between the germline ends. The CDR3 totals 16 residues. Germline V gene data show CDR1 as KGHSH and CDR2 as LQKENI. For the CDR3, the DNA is TGTGCCAGCTCACCGCCCCAGGGTCGGCGAGGCTATGGCTACACCTTC. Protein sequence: CASSPPQGRRGYGYTF.

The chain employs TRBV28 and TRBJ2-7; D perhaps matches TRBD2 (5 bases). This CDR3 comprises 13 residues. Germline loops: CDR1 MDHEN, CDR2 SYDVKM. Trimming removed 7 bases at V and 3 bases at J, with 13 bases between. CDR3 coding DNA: TGTGCCAGCAATGAGGGCTCCAACTACGAGCAGTACTTC. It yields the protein CASNEGSNYEQYF. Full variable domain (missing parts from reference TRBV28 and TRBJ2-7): DVKVTQSSRYLVKRTGEKVFLECVQDMDHENMFWYRQDPGLGLRLIYFSYDVKMKEKGDIPEGYSVSREKKERFSLILESASTNQTSMYLCASNEGSNYEQYFGPGTRLTVT.

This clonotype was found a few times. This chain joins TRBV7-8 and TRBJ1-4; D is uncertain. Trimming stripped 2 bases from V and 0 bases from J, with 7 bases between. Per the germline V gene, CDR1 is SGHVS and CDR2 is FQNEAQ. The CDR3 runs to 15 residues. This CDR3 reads CASSLRSSTNEKLFF. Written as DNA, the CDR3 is TGTGCCAGCAGCTTACGGTCCTCAACTAATGAAAAACTGTTTTTT.

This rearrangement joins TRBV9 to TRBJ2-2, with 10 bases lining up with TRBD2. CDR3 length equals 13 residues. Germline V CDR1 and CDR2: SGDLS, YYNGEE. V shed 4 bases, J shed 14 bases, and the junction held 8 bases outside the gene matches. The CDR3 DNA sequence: TGTGCCAGCAGCCCGAGCGTAGCGGGAGGACTGTTTTTT. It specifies CASSPSVAGGLFF.

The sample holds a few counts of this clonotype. CDR3 sequence (DNA): TGTGCCAGCAGTCCCACAGCGGGAAGTACAGATACGCAGTATTTT. Its protein is CASSPTAGSTDTQYF. The chain couples TRBV2 to TRBJ2-3; 7 bases map to TRBD2. V dropped 5 bases and J dropped 3; count of bases not matched to a gene: 8. The CDR3 loop spans 15 amino acids. Germline CDR1 and CDR2: SNHLY and FYNNEI.

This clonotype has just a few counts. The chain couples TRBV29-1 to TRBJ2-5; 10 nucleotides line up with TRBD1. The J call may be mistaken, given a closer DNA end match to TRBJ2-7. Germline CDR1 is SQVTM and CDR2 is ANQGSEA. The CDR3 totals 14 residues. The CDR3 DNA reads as TGCAGCGGTGTCCGGGACAGGGGTCCTTACGAGCAGTACTTC. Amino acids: CSGVRDRGPYEQYF.

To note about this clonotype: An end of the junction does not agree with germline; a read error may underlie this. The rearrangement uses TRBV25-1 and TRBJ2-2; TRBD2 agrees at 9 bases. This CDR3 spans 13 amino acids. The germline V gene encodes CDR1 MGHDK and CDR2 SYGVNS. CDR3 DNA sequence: TGTGCCAGCAGTGGTAGCGGGAGTGGGGAGCTATTTTTT. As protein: CASSGSGSGELFF.

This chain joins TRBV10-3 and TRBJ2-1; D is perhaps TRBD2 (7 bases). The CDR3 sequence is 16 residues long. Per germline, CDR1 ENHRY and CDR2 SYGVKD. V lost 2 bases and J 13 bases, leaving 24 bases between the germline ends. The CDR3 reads CAISEGGAAVPETQFF. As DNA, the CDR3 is TGTGCCATCAGTGAGGGGGGGGCAGCGGTCCCAGAGACCCAGTTCTTC.

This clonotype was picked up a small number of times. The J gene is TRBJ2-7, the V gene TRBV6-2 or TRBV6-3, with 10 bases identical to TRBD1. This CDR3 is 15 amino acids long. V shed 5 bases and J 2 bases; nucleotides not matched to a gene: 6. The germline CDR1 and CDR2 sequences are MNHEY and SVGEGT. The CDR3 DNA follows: TGTGCCAGCAGTAGGGACAGGGGAAGACCCTACGAGCAGTACTTC. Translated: CASSRDRGRPYEQYF.

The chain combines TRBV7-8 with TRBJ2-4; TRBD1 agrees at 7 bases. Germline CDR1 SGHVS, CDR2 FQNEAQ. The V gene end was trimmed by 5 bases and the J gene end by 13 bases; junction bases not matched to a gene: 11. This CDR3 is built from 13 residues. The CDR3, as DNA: TGTGCCAGCAGCCCCGACAGGGCTCAACAGCAGTACTTC. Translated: CASSPDRAQQQYF.

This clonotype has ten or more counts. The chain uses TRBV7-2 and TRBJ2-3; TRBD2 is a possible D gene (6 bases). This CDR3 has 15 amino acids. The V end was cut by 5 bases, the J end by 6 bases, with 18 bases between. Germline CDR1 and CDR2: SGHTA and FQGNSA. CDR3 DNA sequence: TGTGCCAGCAGCCGACGGGACTTCCCAGGGGATACGCAGTATTTT. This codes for CASSRRDFPGDTQYF.